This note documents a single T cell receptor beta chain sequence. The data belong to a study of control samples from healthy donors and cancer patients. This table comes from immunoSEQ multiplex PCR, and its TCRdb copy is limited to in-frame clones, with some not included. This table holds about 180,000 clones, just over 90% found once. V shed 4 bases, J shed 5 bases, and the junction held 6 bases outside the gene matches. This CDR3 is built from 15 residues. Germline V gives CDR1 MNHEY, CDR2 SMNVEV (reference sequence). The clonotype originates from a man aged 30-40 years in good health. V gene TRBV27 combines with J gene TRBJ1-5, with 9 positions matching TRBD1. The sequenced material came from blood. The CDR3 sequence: CASSSGQGRDQPQHF. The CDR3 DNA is TGTGCCAGCAGTTCCGGACAGGGGAGGGATCAGCCCCAGCATTTT.